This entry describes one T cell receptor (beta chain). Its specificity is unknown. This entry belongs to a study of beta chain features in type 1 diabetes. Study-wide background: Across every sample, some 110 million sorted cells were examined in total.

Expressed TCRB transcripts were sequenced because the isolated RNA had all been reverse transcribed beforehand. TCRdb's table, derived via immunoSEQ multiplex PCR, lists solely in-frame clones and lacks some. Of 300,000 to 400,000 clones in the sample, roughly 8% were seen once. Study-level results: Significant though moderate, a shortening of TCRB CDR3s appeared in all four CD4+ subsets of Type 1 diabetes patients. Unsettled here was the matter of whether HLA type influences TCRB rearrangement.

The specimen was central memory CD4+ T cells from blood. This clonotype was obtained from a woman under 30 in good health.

CDR3 nucleotides: TGTGCCAGCAGCCAAGATTGGTTGGGGACATCAGGCTCTGGGGCCAACGTCCTGACTTTC. This encodes CASSQDWLGTSGSGANVLTF. V usage is TRBV4-2 and J usage is TRBJ2-6; a weak D match, TRBD1 (6 bases). The CDR3 covers 20 residues. Per the germline V gene, CDR1 is LGHNA and CDR2 is YNFKEQ. Trimming removed 0 bases from V and 0 bases from J, with 18 bases in between.